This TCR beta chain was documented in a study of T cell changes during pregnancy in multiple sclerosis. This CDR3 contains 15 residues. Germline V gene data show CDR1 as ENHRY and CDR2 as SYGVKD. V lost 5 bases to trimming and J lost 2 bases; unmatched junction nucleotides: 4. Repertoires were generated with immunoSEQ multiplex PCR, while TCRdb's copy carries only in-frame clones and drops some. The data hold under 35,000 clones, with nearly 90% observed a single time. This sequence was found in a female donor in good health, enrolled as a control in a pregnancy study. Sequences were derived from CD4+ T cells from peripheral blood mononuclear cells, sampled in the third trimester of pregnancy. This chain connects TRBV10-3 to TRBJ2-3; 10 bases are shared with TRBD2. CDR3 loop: CAISSSGGLTDTQYF. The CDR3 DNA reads TGTGCCATCAGTTCTAGCGGGGGCCTCACAGATACGCAGTATTTT.